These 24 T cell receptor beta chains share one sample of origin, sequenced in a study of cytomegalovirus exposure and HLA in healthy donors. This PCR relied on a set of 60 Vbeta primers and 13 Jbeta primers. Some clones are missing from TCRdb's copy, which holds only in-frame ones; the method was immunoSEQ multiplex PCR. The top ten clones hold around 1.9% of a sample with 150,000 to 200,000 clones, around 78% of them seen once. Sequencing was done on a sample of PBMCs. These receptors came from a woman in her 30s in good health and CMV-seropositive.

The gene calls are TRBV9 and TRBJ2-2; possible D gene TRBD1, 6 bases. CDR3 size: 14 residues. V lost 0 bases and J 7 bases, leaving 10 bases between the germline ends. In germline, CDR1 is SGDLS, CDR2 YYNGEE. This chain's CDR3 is CASSVGQENGELFF. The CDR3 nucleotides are TGTGCCAGCAGCGTAGGACAGGAGAACGGGGAGCTGTTTTTT. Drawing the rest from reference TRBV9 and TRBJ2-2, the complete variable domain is DSGVTQTPKHLITATGQRVTLRCSPRSGDLSVYWYQQSLDQGLQFLIQYYNGEERAKGNILERFSAQQFPDLHSELNLSSLELGDSALYFCASSVGQENGELFFGEGSRLTVL.

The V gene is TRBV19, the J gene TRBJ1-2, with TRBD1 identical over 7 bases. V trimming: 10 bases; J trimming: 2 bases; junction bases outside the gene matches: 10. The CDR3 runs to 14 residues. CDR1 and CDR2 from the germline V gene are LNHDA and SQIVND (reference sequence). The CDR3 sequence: CATLPPGQNYGYTF. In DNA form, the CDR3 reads TGTGCCACACTCCCGCCGGGACAGAACTATGGCTACACCTTC.

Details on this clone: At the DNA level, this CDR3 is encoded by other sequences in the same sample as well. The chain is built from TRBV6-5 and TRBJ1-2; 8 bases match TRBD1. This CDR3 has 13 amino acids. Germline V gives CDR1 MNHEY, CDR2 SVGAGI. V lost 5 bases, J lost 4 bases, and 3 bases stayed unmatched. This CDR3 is CASSRDRIYGYTF. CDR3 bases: TGTGCCAGCAGTCGGGACAGGATCTATGGCTACACCTTC.

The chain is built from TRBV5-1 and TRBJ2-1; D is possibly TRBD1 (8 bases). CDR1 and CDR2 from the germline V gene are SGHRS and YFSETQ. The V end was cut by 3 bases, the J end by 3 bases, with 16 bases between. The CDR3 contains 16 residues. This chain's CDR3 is CASSWGGQALYNEQFF. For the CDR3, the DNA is TGCGCCAGCAGCTGGGGGGGACAGGCGCTCTACAATGAGCAGTTCTTC.

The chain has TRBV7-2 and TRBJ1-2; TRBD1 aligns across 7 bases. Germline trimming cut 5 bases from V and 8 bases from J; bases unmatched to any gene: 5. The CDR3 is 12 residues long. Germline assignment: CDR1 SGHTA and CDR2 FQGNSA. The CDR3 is CASSQRTGGYTF. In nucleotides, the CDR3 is TGTGCCAGCAGCCAAAGGACAGGCGGCTACACCTTC.

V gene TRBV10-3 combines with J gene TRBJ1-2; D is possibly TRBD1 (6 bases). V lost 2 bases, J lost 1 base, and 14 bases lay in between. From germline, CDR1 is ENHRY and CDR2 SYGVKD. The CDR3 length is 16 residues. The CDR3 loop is CAISETGTPINYGYTF. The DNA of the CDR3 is TGTGCCATCAGTGAGACCGGGACACCAATTAACTATGGCTACACCTTC.

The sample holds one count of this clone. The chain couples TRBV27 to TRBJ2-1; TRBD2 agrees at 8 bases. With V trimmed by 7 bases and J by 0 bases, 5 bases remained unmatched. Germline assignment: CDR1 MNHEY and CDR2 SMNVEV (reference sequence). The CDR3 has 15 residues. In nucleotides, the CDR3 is TGTGCCAGCACCGTCACTAGCGGCTCCTACAATGAGCAGTTCTTC. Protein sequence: CASTVTSGSYNEQFF.

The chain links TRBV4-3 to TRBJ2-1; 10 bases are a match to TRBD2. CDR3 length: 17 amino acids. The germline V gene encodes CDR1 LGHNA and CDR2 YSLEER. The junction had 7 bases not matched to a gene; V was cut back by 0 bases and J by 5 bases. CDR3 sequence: CASSQDRSLAGDNEQFF. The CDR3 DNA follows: TGCGCCAGCAGCCAAGATCGATCGCTAGCGGGAGACAATGAGCAGTTCTTC.

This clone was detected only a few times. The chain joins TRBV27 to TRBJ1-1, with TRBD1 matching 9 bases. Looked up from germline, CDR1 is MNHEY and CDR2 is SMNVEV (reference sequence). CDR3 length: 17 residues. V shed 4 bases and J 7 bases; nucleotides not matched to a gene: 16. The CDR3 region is CASSYYRGGTGLDEAFF. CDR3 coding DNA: TGTGCCAGCAGTTATTATAGGGGAGGGACAGGGTTAGATGAAGCTTTCTTT.

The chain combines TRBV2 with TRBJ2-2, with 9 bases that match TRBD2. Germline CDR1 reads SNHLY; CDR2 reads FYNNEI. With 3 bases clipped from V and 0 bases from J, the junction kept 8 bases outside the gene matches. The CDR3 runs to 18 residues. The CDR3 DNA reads TGTGCCAGCAGTGAGAAACAGCGGGGGGCTGCGAACACCGGGGAGCTGTTTTTT. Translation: CASSEKQRGAANTGELFF.

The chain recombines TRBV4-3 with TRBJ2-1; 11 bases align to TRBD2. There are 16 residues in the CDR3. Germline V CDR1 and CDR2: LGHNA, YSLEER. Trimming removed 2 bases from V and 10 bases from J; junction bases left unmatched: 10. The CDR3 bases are TGCGCCAGCAGCCAATTCCAGGGACTAGCGGCCCCCGAGCAGTTCTTC. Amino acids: CASSQFQGLAAPEQFF.

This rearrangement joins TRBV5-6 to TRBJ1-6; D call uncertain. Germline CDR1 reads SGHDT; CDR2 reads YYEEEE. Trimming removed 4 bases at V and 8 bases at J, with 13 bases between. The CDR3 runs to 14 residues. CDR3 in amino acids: CASSRRGTDSPLHF. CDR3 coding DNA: TGTGCCAGCAGCCGACGCGGAACTGATTCACCCCTCCACTTT.

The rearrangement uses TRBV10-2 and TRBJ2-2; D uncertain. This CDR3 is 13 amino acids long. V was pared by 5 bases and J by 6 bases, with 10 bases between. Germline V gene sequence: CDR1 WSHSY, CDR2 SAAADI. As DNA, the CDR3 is TGCGCCAGCAGTATCATGCAGGCCGGGGAGCTGTTTTTT. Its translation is CASSIMQAGELFF.

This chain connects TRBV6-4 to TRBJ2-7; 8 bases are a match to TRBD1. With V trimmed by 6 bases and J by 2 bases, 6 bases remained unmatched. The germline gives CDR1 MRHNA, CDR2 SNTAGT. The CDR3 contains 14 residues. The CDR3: CASSTGQATYEQYF. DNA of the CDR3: TGTGCCAGCAGCACGGGACAGGCCACCTACGAGCAGTACTTC.

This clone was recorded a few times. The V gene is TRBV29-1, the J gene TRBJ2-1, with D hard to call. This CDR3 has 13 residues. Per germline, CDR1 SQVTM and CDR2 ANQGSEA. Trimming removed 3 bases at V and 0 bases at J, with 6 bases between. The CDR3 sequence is CSVDFSSYNEQFF. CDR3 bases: TGCAGCGTTGACTTCAGCTCCTACAATGAGCAGTTCTTC.

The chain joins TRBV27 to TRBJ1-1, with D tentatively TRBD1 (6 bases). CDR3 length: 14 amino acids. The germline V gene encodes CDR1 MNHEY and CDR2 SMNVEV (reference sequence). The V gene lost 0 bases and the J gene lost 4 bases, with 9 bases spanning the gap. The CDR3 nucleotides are TGTGCCAGCAGTTTATCGGCAGGGGTCACTGAAGCTTTCTTT. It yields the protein CASSLSAGVTEAFF.

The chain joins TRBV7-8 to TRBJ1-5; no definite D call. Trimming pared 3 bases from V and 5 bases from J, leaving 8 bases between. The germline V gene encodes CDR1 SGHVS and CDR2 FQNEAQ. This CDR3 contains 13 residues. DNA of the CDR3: TGTGCCAGCAGCTTCCTGTCCGATCAGCCCCAGCATTTT. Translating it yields CASSFLSDQPQHF. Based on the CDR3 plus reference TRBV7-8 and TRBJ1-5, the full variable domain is GAGVSQSPRYKVAKRGQDVALRCDPISGHVSLFWYQQALGQGPEFLTYFQNEAQLDKSGLPSDRFFAERPEGSVSTLKIQRTQQEDSAVYLCASSFLSDQPQHFGDGTRLSIL.

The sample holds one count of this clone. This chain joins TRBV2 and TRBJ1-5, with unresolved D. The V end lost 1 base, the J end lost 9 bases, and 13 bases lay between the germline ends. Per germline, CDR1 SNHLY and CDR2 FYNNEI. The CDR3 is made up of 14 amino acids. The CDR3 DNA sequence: TGTGCCAGCAGTGAAGGTCGTGGAGGTCGGCCCCAGCATTTT. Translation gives CASSEGRGGRPQHF.

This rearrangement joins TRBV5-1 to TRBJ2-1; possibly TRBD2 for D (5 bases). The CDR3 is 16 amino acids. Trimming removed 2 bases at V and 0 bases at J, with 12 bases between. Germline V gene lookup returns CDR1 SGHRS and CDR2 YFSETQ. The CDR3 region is CASSFEGVSSYNEQFF. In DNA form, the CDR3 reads TGCGCCAGCAGCTTTGAGGGAGTAAGCTCCTACAATGAGCAGTTCTTC.

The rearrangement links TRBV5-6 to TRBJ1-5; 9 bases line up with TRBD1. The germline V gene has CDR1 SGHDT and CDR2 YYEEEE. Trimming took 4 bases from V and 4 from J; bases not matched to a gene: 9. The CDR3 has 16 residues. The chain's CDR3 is CASSLRDRVGNQPQHF. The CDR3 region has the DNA TGTGCCAGCAGCCTGCGGGACAGGGTCGGGAATCAGCCCCAGCATTTT.

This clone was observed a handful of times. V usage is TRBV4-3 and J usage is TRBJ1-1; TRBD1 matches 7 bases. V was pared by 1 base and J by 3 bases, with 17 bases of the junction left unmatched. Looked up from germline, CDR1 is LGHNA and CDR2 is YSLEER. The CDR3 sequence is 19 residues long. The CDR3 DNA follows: TGCGCCAGCAGCCAAGGCTTTCGGACAGGCCGTTCCCCTGACACTGAAGCTTTCTTT. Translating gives CASSQGFRTGRSPDTEAFF.

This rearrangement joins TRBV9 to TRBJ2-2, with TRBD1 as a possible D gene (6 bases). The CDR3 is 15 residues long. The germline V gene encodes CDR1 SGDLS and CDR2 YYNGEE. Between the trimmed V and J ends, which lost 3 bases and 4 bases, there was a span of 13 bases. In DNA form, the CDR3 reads TGTGCCAGCAGCGCTAACAGGGTCGGCACCGGGGAGCTGTTTTTT. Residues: CASSANRVGTGELFF.

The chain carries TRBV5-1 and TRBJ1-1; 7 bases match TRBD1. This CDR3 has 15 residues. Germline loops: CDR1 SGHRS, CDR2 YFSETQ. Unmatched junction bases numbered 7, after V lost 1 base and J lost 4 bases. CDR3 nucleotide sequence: TGCGCCAGCAGCTTGAATACAGGGGAGGTCACTGAAGCTTTCTTT. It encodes CASSLNTGEVTEAFF.

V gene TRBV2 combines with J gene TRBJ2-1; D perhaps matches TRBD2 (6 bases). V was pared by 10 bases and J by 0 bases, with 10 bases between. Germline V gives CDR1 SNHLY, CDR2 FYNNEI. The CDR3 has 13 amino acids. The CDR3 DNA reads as TGTGCCACCCGGAGGGACTCCTACAATGAGCAGTTCTTC. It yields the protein CATRRDSYNEQFF.